This entry concerns a single T cell receptor beta chain. The entry originates in a study of blood T cell repertoires in COVID-19. The CDR3 extends over 13 amino acids. The germline V gene encodes CDR1 GTSNPN and CDR2 SVGIG (reference sequence). Between the trimmed V and J ends, which lost 4 bases and 6 bases, there was a span of 12 bases. Original handling: Reference gene primer amplification gave estimated nucleated cell counts. The table came from immunoSEQ multiplex PCR; TCRdb's copy has only in-frame clones and leaves some out. D and trimming come from the DNA, and the V and J calls and clone size come from that table. This sample carries about 270,000 clones, approximately 91% of them seen once, and the ten largest clones take over 2%.

The chain uses TRBV30 and TRBJ1-4; D ambiguous. The sequence was collected from a woman in her thirties or forties with acute COVID-19. Sample: PBMCs or T cells enriched from blood (not recorded which). The chain's CDR3 is CAWNRGEYEKLFF. As DNA, the CDR3 is TGTGCCTGGAATCGGGGAGAGTATGAAAAACTGTTTTTT.